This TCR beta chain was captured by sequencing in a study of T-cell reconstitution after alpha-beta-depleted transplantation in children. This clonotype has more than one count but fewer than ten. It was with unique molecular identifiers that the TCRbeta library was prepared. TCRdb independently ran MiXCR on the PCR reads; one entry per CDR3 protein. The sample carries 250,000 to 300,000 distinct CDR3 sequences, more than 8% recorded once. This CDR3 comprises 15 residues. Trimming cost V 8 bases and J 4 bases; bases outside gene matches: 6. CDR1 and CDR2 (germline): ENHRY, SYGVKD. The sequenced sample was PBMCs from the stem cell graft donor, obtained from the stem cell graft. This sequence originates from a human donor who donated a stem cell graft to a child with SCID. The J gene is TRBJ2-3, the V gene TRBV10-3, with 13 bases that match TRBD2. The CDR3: CAIARTSGGSDTQYF. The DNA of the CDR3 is TGTGCCATCGCGAGGACTAGCGGGGGCTCAGATACGCAGTATTTT.